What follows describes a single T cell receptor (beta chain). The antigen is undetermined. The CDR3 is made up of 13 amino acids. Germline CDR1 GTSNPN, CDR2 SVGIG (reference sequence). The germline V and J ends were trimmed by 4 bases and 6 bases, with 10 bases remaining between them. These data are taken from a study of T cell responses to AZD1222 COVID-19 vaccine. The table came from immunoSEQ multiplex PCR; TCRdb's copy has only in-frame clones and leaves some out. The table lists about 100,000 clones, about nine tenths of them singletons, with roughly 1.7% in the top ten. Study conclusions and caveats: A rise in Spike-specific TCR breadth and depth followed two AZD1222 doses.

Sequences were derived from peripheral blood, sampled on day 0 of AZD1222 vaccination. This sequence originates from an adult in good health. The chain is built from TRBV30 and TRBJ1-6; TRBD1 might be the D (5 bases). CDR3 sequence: CAWKGRVNSPLHF. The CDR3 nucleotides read TGTGCCTGGAAAGGCAGGGTTAATTCACCCCTCCACTTT. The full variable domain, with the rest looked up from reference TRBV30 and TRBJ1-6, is SQTIHQWPATLVQPVGSPLSLECTVEGTSNPNLYWYRQAAGRGLQLLFYSVGIGQISSEVPQNLSASRPQDRQFILSSKKLLLSDSGFYLCAWKGRVNSPLHFGNGTRLTVT.